This entry lists 5 T cell receptor beta chains sequenced from one sample in a study of T cell changes during pregnancy in multiple sclerosis. Method: immunoSEQ multiplex PCR; TCRdb's copy keeps in-frame clones and lacks some. The sample lists over 50,000 clones; approximately 91% were seen once. Sequenced here: peripheral blood, sampled in the first trimester of pregnancy. The receptors here all came from a female donor with multiple sclerosis, enrolled in a pregnancy study.

V gene TRBV29-1 combines with J gene TRBJ1-2, with TRBD1 identical over 8 bases. After removal of 1 base from V and 5 bases from J, the junction contained 6 bases not matched to a gene. This CDR3 has 14 residues. Germline CDR1 reads SQVTM; CDR2 reads ANQGSEA. The DNA for the CDR3 is TGCAGCGTTGAAGGTGCATGGACAGGGTATGGCTACACCTTC. This sequence encodes CSVEGAWTGYGYTF.

This clone rates as medium-sized. The rearrangement uses TRBV6-4 and TRBJ2-1; 8 positions agree with TRBD1. There are 15 residues in the CDR3. Germline V lookup: CDR1 MRHNA, CDR2 SNTAGT. Trimming cost V 0 bases and J 3 bases; bases outside gene matches: 1. DNA of the CDR3: TGTGCCAGCAGTGACTCCACAGGGGGCTACAATGAGCAGTTCTTC. Protein: CASSDSTGGYNEQFF.

The gene calls are TRBV4-1 and TRBJ2-1; D might be TRBD2 (6 bases). The CDR3 consists of 16 residues. Germline V lookup: CDR1 MGHRA, CDR2 YSYEKL. V was cut by 3 bases and J by 4 bases, with 16 bases left in between. The CDR3 reads CASSQAAGTLYNEQFF. CDR3 DNA: TGCGCCAGCAGCCAGGCCGCGGGGACTCTATACAATGAGCAGTTCTTC.

The V and J genes are TRBV5-1 and TRBJ2-7; 8 nucleotides line up with TRBD2. Germline V gene lookup returns CDR1 SGHRS and CDR2 YFSETQ. With V trimmed by 0 bases and J by 2 bases, 4 bases remained unmatched. The CDR3 runs 15 residues. CDR3 sequence: CASSLDGGRTYEQYF. DNA for the CDR3: TGCGCCAGCAGCTTGGACGGCGGGAGGACCTACGAGCAGTACTTC.

The genes are TRBV9 and TRBJ2-7; 8 nucleotides agree with TRBD2. The germline CDR1 and CDR2 sequences are SGDLS and YYNGEE. The CDR3 consists of 15 residues. The V gene end was trimmed by 0 bases and the J gene end by 2 bases; junction bases not matched to a gene: 4. For the CDR3, the DNA is TGTGCCAGCAGCGTAGGTTATAGCGGGACCTACGAGCAGTACTTC. This sequence encodes CASSVGYSGTYEQYF. The variable domain in full, with the rest retrieved from reference TRBV9 and TRBJ2-7, is DSGVTQTPKHLITATGQRVTLRCSPRSGDLSVYWYQQSLDQGLQFLIQYYNGEERAKGNILERFSAQQFPDLHSELNLSSLELGDSALYFCASSVGYSGTYEQYFGPGTRLTVT.